This is a list of T cell receptor beta chains from one sample in a study of CD8 T cells in ankylosing spondylitis. TCRdb analysed the 5' RACE reads with MiXCR anew, one entry per CDR3 protein. Of 350,000 to 450,000 distinct CDR3 sequences listed, 20% to 25% are singletons. Sequencing was carried out using blood, either unsorted or a sorted T cell fraction (not recorded which). Receptors originate from a male donor with ankylosing spondylitis or in good health (not recorded which). Both conserved end residues are part of each CDR3. The D gene is left open where the match is weak. Some rows mark clone size as missing; the rest say once, few, many or name a class of expanded clone.

clone size	V gene	CDR3 length	J gene	D gene	CDR3 protein	CDR3 DNA
-	TRBV10-3	15	TRBJ1-2	-	CAISDPRTDNYGYTF	TGTGCCATCAGTGACCCCCGGACAGATAACTATGGCTACACCTTC
few	TRBV9	13	TRBJ2-7	-	CASSVGDAYEQYF	TGTGCCAGCAGCGTAGGGGACGCCTACGAGCAGTACTTC
-	TRBV11-2	16	TRBJ2-1	TRBD2	CASSSTSGGSYNEQFF	TGTGCCAGCAGCTCGACTAGCGGGGGCTCCTACAATGAGCAGTTCTTC
few	TRBV20-1	11	TRBJ2-7	-	CSAKFYREQYF	TGCAGTGCTAAATTTTACCGCGAGCAGTACTTC
-	TRBV6-5	16	TRBJ2-2	-	CASSYHTGAGTGELFF	TGTGCCAGCAGTTACCATACCGGGGCAGGCACCGGGGAGCTGTTTTTT
few	TRBV20-1	16	TRBJ2-5	TRBD1	CSARPPGTVSAVTQYF	TGCAGTGCTAGACCCCCGGGGACAGTGTCGGCCGTGACCCAGTACTTC
-	TRBV10-3	15	TRBJ2-7	TRBD2	CAIRPGLPPSYEQYF	TGTGCCATCAGACCGGGACTACCGCCCTCCTACGAGCAGTACTTC
few	TRBV9	15	TRBJ2-7	TRBD1	CASSAGGTGVYEQYF	TGTGCCAGCAGCGCTGGGGGGACAGGGGTCTACGAGCAGTACTTC
-	TRBV6-1	15	TRBJ2-3	TRBD1	CASRAGTGGIDTQYF	TGTGCCAGCAGAGCCGGGACAGGGGGCATAGATACGCAGTATTTT
-	TRBV11-2	14	TRBJ2-7	-	CASSSPGHRYEQYF	TGTGCCAGCAGCTCCCCGGGACACCGCTACGAGCAGTACTTC
few	TRBV7-9	16	TRBJ2-7	-	CASSPLRGSISYEQYF	TGTGCCAGCAGCCCCCTCCGAGGGTCTATAAGCTACGAGCAGTACTTC
-	TRBV12-5	12	TRBJ2-2	-	CASAHAAGELFF	TGTGCTAGTGCCCACGCGGCCGGGGAGCTGTTTTTT
-	TRBV2	17	TRBJ2-1	-	CASSDPLTSGVGDEQFF	TGTGCCAGCAGTGACCCTCTTACTAGTGGGGTAGGCGATGAGCAGTTCTTC
-	TRBV4-1	15	TRBJ2-7	-	CASSQNGQVSYEQYF	TGCGCCAGCAGCCAGAATGGGCAGGTCTCCTACGAGCAGTACTTC
few	TRBV29-1	11	TRBJ2-7	-	CSVYGTYEQYF	TGCAGCGTTTATGGGACCTACGAGCAGTACTTC
-	TRBV2	17	TRBJ2-1	TRBD2	CASSPRGLRSSYNEQFF	TGTGCCAGCAGTCCCCGGGGACTAAGGTCCTCCTACAATGAGCAGTTCTTC
-	TRBV28	11	TRBJ2-7	-	CASSIYYEQYF	TGTGCCAGCAGTATCTACTACGAGCAGTACTTC
few	TRBV5-1	12	TRBJ2-1	-	CASSFSRGEQFF	TGCGCCAGCAGCTTCAGCAGGGGTGAGCAGTTCTTC
-	TRBV4-1	14	TRBJ2-5	TRBD2	CASSQAAGEETQYF	TGCGCCAGCAGCCAGGCGGCGGGAGAAGAGACCCAGTACTTC
-	TRBV10-3	14	TRBJ2-7	-	CAIRVEQGGYEQYF	TGTGCCATCAGAGTCGAACAGGGAGGGTACGAGCAGTACTTC
few	TRBV20-1	13	TRBJ2-7	-	CSARARAIYEQYF	TGCAGTGCTAGAGCCAGGGCCATTTACGAGCAGTACTTC
few	TRBV5-1	12	TRBJ2-5	-	CASKWRGETQYF	TGCGCCAGCAAGTGGAGGGGAGAGACCCAGTACTTC
-	TRBV6-6	13	TRBJ2-1	-	CASSYSTTNEQFF	TGTGCCAGCAGTTACTCGACTACCAATGAGCAGTTCTTC
few	TRBV18	16	TRBJ2-5	-	CASSPPGSLTAETQYF	TGTGCCAGCTCACCACCGGGGTCCCTAACGGCGGAGACCCAGTACTTC
-	TRBV19	15	TRBJ2-3	TRBD1	CASTMQGARTDTQYF	TGTGCCAGTACGATGCAGGGGGCGAGGACAGATACGCAGTATTTT
-	TRBV29-1	10	TRBJ2-1	-	CSATANEQFF	TGCAGCGCCACGGCAAATGAGCAGTTCTTC
many	TRBV12-3/TRBV12-4	15	TRBJ2-5	-	CASSLESGAVETQYF	TGTGCCAGCAGTTTAGAGTCCGGGGCCGTGGAGACCCAGTACTTC
-	TRBV20-1	13	TRBJ2-3	-	CSARGQRAYTQYF	TGCAGTGCTAGAGGACAGCGGGCATATACGCAGTATTTT
-	TRBV20-1	14	TRBJ2-5	-	CSASDGTYQETQYF	TGCAGTGCTAGTGACGGCACCTACCAAGAGACCCAGTACTTC
few	TRBV2	11	TRBJ2-5	-	CAVKGVATQYF	TGTGCCGTCAAAGGGGTCGCGACCCAGTACTTC
once	TRBV7-9	16	TRBJ2-2	-	CASSPLGPGNTGELFF	TGTGCCAGCAGCCCACTGGGTCCTGGGAACACCGGGGAGCTGTTTTTT
-	TRBV11-2	17	TRBJ2-1	TRBD2	CASTIDMAGVSYNEQFF	TGTGCCAGCACCATTGATATGGCGGGGGTCTCCTACAATGAGCAGTTCTTC
-	TRBV12-3/TRBV12-4	14	TRBJ2-1	-	CASSPGDSYNEQFF	TGTGCCAGCAGTCCCGGGGACTCCTACAATGAGCAGTTCTTC
-	TRBV11-2	20	TRBJ2-7	TRBD2	CASSLVPFATASGDSYEQYF	TGTGCCAGCAGCTTAGTCCCCTTCGCGACCGCTAGCGGCGACTCCTACGAGCAGTACTTC
-	TRBV2	17	TRBJ2-7	TRBD2	CALSLDFSGGATYEQYF	TGTGCCCTCAGTTTAGACTTTAGCGGGGGGGCCACCTACGAGCAGTACTTC
-	TRBV19	14	TRBJ2-5	-	CASSIDGGQETQYF	TGTGCCAGTAGTATAGATGGTGGTCAAGAGACCCAGTACTTC
-	TRBV20-1	14	TRBJ1-2	TRBD1	CSAFNDRGQGLYTF	TGCAGTGCTTTCAACGACAGGGGGCAGGGTCTCTACACCTTC
-	TRBV3-1	13	TRBJ2-1	-	CASSQGLADEQFF	TGTGCCAGCAGCCAAGGACTTGCGGATGAGCAGTTCTTC
few	TRBV12-3/TRBV12-4	16	TRBJ2-1	TRBD2	CASSRAGGTSYNEQFF	TGTGCCAGCAGCCGAGCGGGGGGGACAAGTTACAATGAGCAGTTCTTC
many	TRBV29-1	13	TRBJ2-1	TRBD1	CSDAGQGGNEQFF	TGCAGCGACGCGGGACAGGGGGGGAATGAGCAGTTCTTC
few	TRBV7-6	17	TRBJ2-1	-	CASSLSGLWGSYNEQFF	TGTGCCAGCAGCTTAAGTGGGCTCTGGGGCTCCTACAATGAGCAGTTCTTC
-	TRBV10-3	16	TRBJ2-3	TRBD2	CATTPLAGPSTDTQYF	TGTGCCACTACTCCCCTAGCGGGGCCCAGCACAGATACGCAGTATTTT
-	TRBV12-3/TRBV12-4	18	TRBJ2-3	TRBD1	CARSPLWLGGLPTDTQYF	TGTGCCCGCAGTCCATTATGGTTAGGGGGCCTACCCACAGATACGCAGTATTTT
many	TRBV4-2	16	TRBJ2-1	TRBD2	CASSPEPGGFGNEQFF	TGTGCCAGCAGCCCAGAACCGGGGGGGTTCGGCAATGAGCAGTTCTTC
-	TRBV12-3/TRBV12-4	13	TRBJ1-2	-	CASTLGVGAGYTF	TGTGCCAGCACCTTAGGGGTGGGGGCTGGCTACACCTTC
-	TRBV7-9	13	TRBJ2-2	-	CASSKGYTGELFF	TGTGCCAGCTCTAAGGGTTACACCGGGGAGCTGTTTTTT
many	TRBV12-3/TRBV12-4	15	TRBJ2-1	-	CASSTQGRKEREQFF	TGTGCCAGCAGTACACAGGGAAGGAAGGAGCGGGAGCAGTTCTTC
-	TRBV27	17	TRBJ2-3	-	CASSLNPSDAFTDTQYF	TGTGCCAGCAGTTTAAATCCTAGCGATGCTTTCACAGATACGCAGTATTTT
-	TRBV29-1	15	TRBJ2-2	-	CSVGGREPGTGELFF	TGCAGCGTTGGCGGAAGAGAGCCCGGTACCGGGGAGCTGTTTTTT